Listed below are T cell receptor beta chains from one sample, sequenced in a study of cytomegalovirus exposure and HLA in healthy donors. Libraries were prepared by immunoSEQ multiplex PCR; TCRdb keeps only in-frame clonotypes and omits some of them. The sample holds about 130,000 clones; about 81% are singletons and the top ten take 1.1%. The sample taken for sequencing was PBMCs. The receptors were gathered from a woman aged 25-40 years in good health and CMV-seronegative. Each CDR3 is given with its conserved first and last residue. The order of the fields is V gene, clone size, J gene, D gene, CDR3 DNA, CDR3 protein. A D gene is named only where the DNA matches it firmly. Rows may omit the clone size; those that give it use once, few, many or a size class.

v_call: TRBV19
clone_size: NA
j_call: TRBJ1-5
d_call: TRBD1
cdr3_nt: TGTGCCAGTAGTACTTCGGACAGGGTGGATCAGCCCCAGCATTTT
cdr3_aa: CASSTSDRVDQPQHF

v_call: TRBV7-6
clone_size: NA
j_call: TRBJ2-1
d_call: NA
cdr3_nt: TGTGCCAGCAGCTCCAGAGGTTACCGGCAGTTCTTC
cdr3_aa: CASSSRGYRQFF

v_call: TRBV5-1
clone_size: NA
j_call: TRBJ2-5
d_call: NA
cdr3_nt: TGCGCCAGCAGCTTGACTGTTTACCAAGAGACCCAGTACTTC
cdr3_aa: CASSLTVYQETQYF

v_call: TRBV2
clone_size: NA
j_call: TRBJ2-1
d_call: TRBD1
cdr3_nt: TGTGCCAGCAGCGGACAGGGCCGGGAGCAGTTCTTC
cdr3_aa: CASSGQGREQFF

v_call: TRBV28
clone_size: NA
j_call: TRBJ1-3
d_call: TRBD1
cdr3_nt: TGTGCCAGCAGGCCCCTACGACAGGGCCAAAACACCATATATTTT
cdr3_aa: CASRPLRQGQNTIYF

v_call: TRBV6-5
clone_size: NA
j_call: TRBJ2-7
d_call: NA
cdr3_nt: TGTGCCAGCAGTTACGACAGCTCCTACGAGCAGTACTTC
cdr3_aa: CASSYDSSYEQYF

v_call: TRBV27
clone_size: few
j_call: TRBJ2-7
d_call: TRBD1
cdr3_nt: TGTGCCAGCAGTTTCATCTCGCAGGGGGCCTCCTACGAGCAGTACTTC
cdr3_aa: CASSFISQGASYEQYF

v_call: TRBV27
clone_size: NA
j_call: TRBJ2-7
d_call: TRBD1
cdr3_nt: TGTGCCAGCAGGCGGGACAGGATCCCCTACGAGCAGTACTTC
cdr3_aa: CASRRDRIPYEQYF

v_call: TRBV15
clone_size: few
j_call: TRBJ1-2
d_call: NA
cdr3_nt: TGTGCCACCAGCAGCCTCTATAACTATGGCTACACCTTC
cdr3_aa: CATSSLYNYGYTF

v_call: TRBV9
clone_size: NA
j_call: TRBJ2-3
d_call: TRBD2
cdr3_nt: TGTGCCAGCAGCGTAGAACTAGCGGGGGGTACAACCACAGATACGCAGTATTTT
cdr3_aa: CASSVELAGGTTTDTQYF

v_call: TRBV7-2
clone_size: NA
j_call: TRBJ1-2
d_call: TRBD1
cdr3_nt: TGTGCCAGCAGCCCGACAGGGGGCTATGGCTACACCTTC
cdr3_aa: CASSPTGGYGYTF

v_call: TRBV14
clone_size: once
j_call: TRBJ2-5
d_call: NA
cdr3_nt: TGTGCCAGCAGCCAAGATCCCCCCCCTCCAGAGACCCAGTACTTC
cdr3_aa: CASSQDPPPPETQYF

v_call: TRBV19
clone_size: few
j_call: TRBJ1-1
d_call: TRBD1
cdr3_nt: TGTGCCAGTAGTATAAGCGCGACAGGGGAAACTGAAGCTTTCTTT
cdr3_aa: CASSISATGETEAFF

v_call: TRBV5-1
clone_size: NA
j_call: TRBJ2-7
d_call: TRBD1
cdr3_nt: TGCGCCAGCAGCTCCACAGGGGACTCCTACGAGCAGTACTTC
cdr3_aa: CASSSTGDSYEQYF

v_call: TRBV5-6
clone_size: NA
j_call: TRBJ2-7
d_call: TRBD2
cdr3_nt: TGTGCCAGCAGCCACGATATAGCGGGAGGGCCCTGGTACGAGCAGTACTTC
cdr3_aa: CASSHDIAGGPWYEQYF

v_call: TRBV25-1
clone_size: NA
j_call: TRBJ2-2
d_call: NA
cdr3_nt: TGTGCCAGCAGTGCTTCGCCCGACAGTTACACCGGGGAGCTGTTTTTT
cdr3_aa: CASSASPDSYTGELFF

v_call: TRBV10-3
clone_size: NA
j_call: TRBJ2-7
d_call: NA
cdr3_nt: TGTGCCAGCAGAGGTTTGAGGGAGCAGTACTTC
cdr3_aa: CASRGLREQYF

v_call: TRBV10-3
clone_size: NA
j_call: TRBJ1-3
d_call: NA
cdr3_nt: TGTGCCATCAGTGACTTTGGAAACACCATATATTTT
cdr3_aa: CAISDFGNTIYF

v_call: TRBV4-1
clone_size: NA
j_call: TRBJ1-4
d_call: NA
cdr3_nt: TGCGCCAGCGGACAGTCAGTGGAGAGGGGGGGTGAAAAACTGTTTTTT
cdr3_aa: CASGQSVERGGEKLFF

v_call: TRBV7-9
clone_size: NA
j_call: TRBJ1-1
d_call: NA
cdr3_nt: TGTGCCAGCAGCTTAGGCCAGAGCCTGCGGGCTTTCTTT
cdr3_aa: CASSLGQSLRAFF

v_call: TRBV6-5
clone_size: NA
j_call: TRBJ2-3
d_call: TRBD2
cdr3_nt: TGTGCCAGCAGTTACCGGTCTAGCGGGAGGTACACGCAGTATTTT
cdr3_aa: CASSYRSSGRYTQYF

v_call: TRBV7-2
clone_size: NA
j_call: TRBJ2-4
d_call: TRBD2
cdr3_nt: TGTGCCAGCAGTCTGGGACTAGGAGACATTCAGTACTTC
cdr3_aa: CASSLGLGDIQYF

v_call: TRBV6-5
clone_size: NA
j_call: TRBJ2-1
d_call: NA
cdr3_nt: TGTGCCAGCAGTCCCCCCCAGGGGTGGAATGAGCAGTTCTTC
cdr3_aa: CASSPPQGWNEQFF

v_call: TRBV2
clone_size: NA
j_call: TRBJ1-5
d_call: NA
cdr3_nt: TGTGCCAGTAACAGGGAACGAAATCAGCCCCAGCATTTT
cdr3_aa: CASNRERNQPQHF

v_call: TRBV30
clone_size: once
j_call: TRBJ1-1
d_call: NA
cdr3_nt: TGTGCCTGGAGTCCCCCTCCCGAGGATGTCACTGAAGCTTTCTTT
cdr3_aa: CAWSPPPEDVTEAFF

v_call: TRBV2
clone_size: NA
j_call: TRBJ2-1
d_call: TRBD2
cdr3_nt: TGTGCCAGCCGTAAGGGGACTAGCGTGAACAATGAGCAGTTCTTC
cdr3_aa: CASRKGTSVNNEQFF

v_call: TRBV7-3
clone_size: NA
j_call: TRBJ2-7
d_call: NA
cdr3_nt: TGTGCCAGCAGCCCATCACCCCAGGGTTTCGACGAGCAGTACTTC
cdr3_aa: CASSPSPQGFDEQYF

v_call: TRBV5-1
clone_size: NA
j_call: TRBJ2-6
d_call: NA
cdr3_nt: TGCGCCAGCAGCTTGGTTCAGATCTCTGGGGCCAACGTCCTGACTTTC
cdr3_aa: CASSLVQISGANVLTF

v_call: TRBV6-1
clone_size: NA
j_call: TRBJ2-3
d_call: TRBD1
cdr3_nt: TGTGCCAGCAGTGAACGACAGGGGATAGATACGCAGTATTTT
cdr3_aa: CASSERQGIDTQYF

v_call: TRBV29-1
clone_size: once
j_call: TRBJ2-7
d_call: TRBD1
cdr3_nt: TGCAGCGTTGAAGAACAGGGGATCTACGAGCAGTACTTC
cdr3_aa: CSVEEQGIYEQYF

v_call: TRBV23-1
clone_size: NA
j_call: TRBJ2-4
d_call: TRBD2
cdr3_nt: TGCGCCAGCAGTCAATCGAAGACTAGCGGGGGGGCCGGGAACAAAAACATTCAGTACTTC
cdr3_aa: CASSQSKTSGGAGNKNIQYF